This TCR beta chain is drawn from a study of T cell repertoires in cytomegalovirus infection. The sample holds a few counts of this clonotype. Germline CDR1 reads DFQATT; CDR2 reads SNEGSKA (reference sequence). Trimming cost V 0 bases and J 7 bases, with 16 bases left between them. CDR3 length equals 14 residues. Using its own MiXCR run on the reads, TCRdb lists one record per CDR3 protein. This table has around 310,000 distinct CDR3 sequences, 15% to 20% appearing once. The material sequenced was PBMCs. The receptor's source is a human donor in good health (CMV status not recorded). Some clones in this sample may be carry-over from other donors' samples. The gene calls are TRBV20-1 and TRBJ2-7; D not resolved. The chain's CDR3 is CSAREAGGIGEQYF. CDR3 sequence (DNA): TGCAGTGCTAGAGAGGCAGGCGGAATAGGGGAGCAGTACTTC.